The 21 T cell receptor beta chains listed next were all sequenced from one sample in a study of response to subunit inactivated influenza vaccine. TCRdb re-called the RT-PCR reads through MiXCR, storing one row per CDR3 protein. In the table there are fewer than 800,000 distinct CDR3 sequences, approximately 15% of which are singletons. The sample here was PBMCs from blood, taken roughly 13 days after vaccination. The receptors shown here come from a man aged 45-60 years who received an inactivated influenza vaccine.

This clonotype was recorded at least ten times. The chain combines TRBV7-9 with TRBJ2-2, with no clear D. The CDR3 extends over 17 amino acids. The ends were cut back, 5 bases at V and 2 bases at J, with 18 bases in the middle. Germline V gene lookup returns CDR1 SEHNR and CDR2 FQNEAQ (reference sequence). CDR3 nucleotides: TGTGCCAGCAGCCCCACAATCGACAAGCCAAACACCGGGGAGCTGTTTTTT. Translation: CASSPTIDKPNTGELFF.

The sample holds a few counts of this clonotype. This rearrangement joins TRBV4-3 to TRBJ2-1; 7 bases are shared with TRBD2. The CDR3 contains 14 residues. The J segment lost 3 bases and the V segment lost 8 bases, leaving 7 bases of the junction unmatched. In germline, CDR1 is LGHNA, CDR2 YSLEER. CDR3 sequence: CASAGEAFYNEQFF. The CDR3, as DNA: TGCGCCAGCGCGGGGGAGGCCTTCTACAATGAGCAGTTCTTC.

This clonotype appeared a few times. The chain carries TRBV9 and TRBJ2-3; TRBD2 matches 10 bases. Germline CDR1 reads SGDLS; CDR2 reads YYNGEE. The CDR3 loop spans 16 amino acids. With V trimmed by 3 bases and J by 2 bases, 6 bases remained unmatched. The CDR3 here is CASSGPSGGPTDTQYF. The DNA for the CDR3 is TGTGCCAGCAGCGGACCTAGCGGGGGACCCACAGATACGCAGTATTTT.

This clonotype came up many times. The chain uses TRBV3-1 and TRBJ1-6; 7 nucleotides agree with TRBD1. The CDR3 is made up of 16 amino acids. The junction had 5 bases not matched to a gene; V was cut back by 1 base and J by 5 bases. CDR1 and CDR2 from the germline V gene are LGHDT and YNNKEL (reference sequence). The CDR3 here is CASSQVTGKHNSPLHF. The CDR3, as DNA: TGTGCCAGCAGCCAAGTGACAGGGAAACATAATTCACCCCTCCACTTT.

V usage is TRBV4-3 and J usage is TRBJ2-3; the match to TRBD1 covers 7 bases. Germline V gene sequence: CDR1 LGHNA, CDR2 YSLEER. This CDR3 has 13 residues. The ends lost 4 bases at V and 4 bases at J; junction bases unmatched: 2. The CDR3 region has the DNA TGCGCCAGCAGCCGAGGGACAGCAGATACGCAGTATTTT. It is translated as CASSRGTADTQYF.

The chain combines TRBV6-5 with TRBJ2-2, with a possible D match to TRBD1 (6 bases). The CDR3 is 12 residues long. The germline V gene has CDR1 MNHEY and CDR2 SVGAGI. V lost 5 bases, J lost 10 bases, and 11 bases lay in between. The CDR3 sequence is CASSRRGMELFF. CDR3 DNA sequence: TGTGCCAGCAGTCGTAGGGGGATGGAGCTGTTTTTT.

This clonotype was observed a handful of times. The chain recombines TRBV28 with TRBJ2-7; D might be TRBD1 (6 bases). The CDR3 spans 15 residues. Germline assignment: CDR1 MDHEN and CDR2 SYDVKM. Trimming took 6 bases from V and 3 from J, leaving 18 bases between them. The CDR3 nucleotides read TGTGCCAGCAGCCGAGGACCCGGGACACACTACGAGCAGTACTTC. This sequence encodes CASSRGPGTHYEQYF. The whole variable domain, filled in from reference TRBV28 and TRBJ2-7, reads DVKVTQSSRYLVKRTGEKVFLECVQDMDHENMFWYRQDPGLGLRLIYFSYDVKMKEKGDIPEGYSVSREKKERFSLILESASTNQTSMYLCASSRGPGTHYEQYFGPGTRLTVT.

This clonotype came up a few times. The chain joins TRBV30 to TRBJ2-7, with D possibly TRBD2 on 6 matching bases. The CDR3 is made up of 12 amino acids. V gave up 1 base and J gave up 3 bases, with 7 bases separating them. Germline-derived CDR1 and CDR2 are GTSNPN and SVGIG (reference sequence). As DNA, the CDR3 is TGTGCCTGGAGTGACGGGGGCTACGAGCAGTACTTC. The encoded protein is CAWSDGGYEQYF. The full variable domain, its missing parts supplied by reference TRBV30 and TRBJ2-7, is SQTIHQWPATLVQPVGSPLSLECTVEGTSNPNLYWYRQAAGRGLQLLFYSVGIGQISSEVPQNLSASRPQDRQFILSSKKLLLSDSGFYLCAWSDGGYEQYFGPGTRLTVT.

This clonotype has just a few counts. This chain links TRBV14 with TRBJ1-5; D ambiguous. This CDR3 contains 16 residues. Germline V gene sequence: CDR1 SGHDN, CDR2 FVKESK. V was trimmed by 2 bases and J by 3 bases, leaving 14 bases between them. The CDR3 here is CASSQPPRTPNQPQHF. The CDR3 DNA reads as TGTGCCAGCAGCCAACCTCCGCGTACACCCAATCAGCCCCAGCATTTT.

Only a few counts were recorded for this clonotype. V is TRBV6-2 or TRBV6-3 and J is TRBJ2-7, with D possibly matching TRBD1 (6 bases). The germline V and J ends were trimmed by 4 bases and 2 bases, with 12 bases remaining between them. Germline lookup yields CDR1 MNHEY and CDR2 SVGEGT. The CDR3 consists of 14 residues. The chain's CDR3 is CASSSNRAAYEQYF. The CDR3 bases are TGTGCCAGCAGTTCTAACAGGGCAGCCTACGAGCAGTACTTC.

This clonotype occurred many times. This sequence joins TRBV12-3 or TRBV12-4 and TRBJ2-3; unclear D gene. The CDR3 runs 14 residues. The V end was cut by 1 base, the J end by 7 bases, with 12 bases between. The chain's CDR3 is CASSLGGRRYTQYF. CDR3 nucleotide sequence: TGTGCCAGCAGTTTAGGTGGCAGGCGGTATACGCAGTATTTT.

This clonotype was observed a handful of times. The chain has TRBV12-3 or TRBV12-4 and TRBJ2-2; perhaps D is TRBD1 or TRBD2 (5 bases each). Trimming left V 1 base short and J 3 bases short, with 18 bases between. The CDR3 spans 18 residues. The CDR3, as DNA: TGTGCCAGCAGTTTAGGACTCGGAACAGGACTTGACACCGGGGAGCTGTTTTTT. It translates to CASSLGLGTGLDTGELFF.

Comment on this clonotype: A read error may account for a junction end that differs from germline. V and J are TRBV29-1 and TRBJ1-1; the D is unclear. Germline lookup yields CDR1 SQVTM and CDR2 ANQGSEA. CDR3 length: 13 amino acids. CDR3 in DNA: TGCAGCGCTTCGAAAAAAATGAACGCTGAAGCTTTCTTT. Encoded protein: CSASKKMNAEAFF.

This clonotype occurred a few times. This chain joins TRBV7-2 and TRBJ2-7; TRBD2 matches at 9 bases. Germline assignment: CDR1 SGHTA and CDR2 FQGNSA. Unmatched junction bases numbered 8, after V lost 5 bases and J lost 6 bases. The CDR3 totals 14 residues. CDR3 sequence (DNA): TGTGCCAGCAGCCGTAGCGGGAGAATTCTCGAGCAGTACTTC. Translating it yields CASSRSGRILEQYF.

The gene calls are TRBV7-9 and TRBJ1-4; D call uncertain. The V gene's germline CDR1 is SEHNR and CDR2 FQNEAQ (reference sequence). The CDR3 has 13 residues. V lost 5 bases and J lost 7, with 11 bases in between. CDR3 amino acids: CASSAKFAEKLFF. CDR3 DNA: TGTGCCAGCAGCGCAAAATTTGCTGAAAAACTGTTTTTT.

This clonotype showed up just a few times. The chain couples TRBV12-3 or TRBV12-4 to TRBJ2-3, with a tentative D call TRBD1 (6 bases). The length of the CDR3 is 15 residues. With 5 bases removed from V and 5 bases from J, the gap between germline ends came to 17 bases. The chain's CDR3 is CASSLTGGPGDTQYF. The CDR3 DNA sequence: TGTGCCAGCAGTCTGACAGGAGGTCCGGGAGATACGCAGTATTTT.

The V gene is TRBV6-1, the J gene TRBJ1-4; D is ambiguous. The CDR3 runs 15 residues. Trimming took 0 bases from V and 1 from J, leaving 6 bases between them. Per the germline V gene, CDR1 is MNHNS and CDR2 is SASEGT. Written as DNA, the CDR3 is TGTGCCAGCAGTGAAGCGCTGGGAACTAATGAAAAACTGTTTTTT. Its protein product is CASSEALGTNEKLFF.

This chain links TRBV2 with TRBJ2-1; a possible D gene is TRBD2 (5 bases). CDR3 size: 13 residues. Germline CDR1 and CDR2: SNHLY and FYNNEI. V was trimmed by 2 bases and J by 9 bases, leaving 11 bases between them. The CDR3 sequence is CASSELASIEQFF. CDR3 coding DNA: TGTGCCAGCAGTGAATTAGCGTCCATTGAGCAGTTCTTC.

There are a few counts of this clonotype. V is TRBV4-2 and J is TRBJ1-1; D is ambiguous. This CDR3 region has 17 residues. Deletions cut 1 base from V and 1 base from J, with 16 bases between. CDR1 is LGHNA and CDR2 is YNFKEQ in the germline V gene. CDR3: CASSQATKAAANTEAFF. Written as DNA, the CDR3 is TGTGCCAGCAGCCAAGCCACAAAGGCGGCAGCGAACACTGAAGCTTTCTTT.

This clonotype was picked up many times. The V gene is TRBV12-3 or TRBV12-4, the J gene TRBJ2-7; D might be TRBD2 (7 bases). The V and J ends lost 5 bases and 4 bases respectively, with 12 bases between them. The CDR3 runs 13 residues. CDR3 sequence: CASSPGGRYEQYF. DNA of the CDR3: TGTGCCAGCAGTCCGGGGGGCCGTTACGAGCAGTACTTC.

This clonotype has only a few counts. The chain recombines TRBV6-6 with TRBJ1-5; D not resolved. The CDR3 covers 13 residues. V shed 4 bases and J shed 5 bases, with 9 bases lying between them. In germline, CDR1 is MNHNY, CDR2 SVGAGI (reference sequence). The CDR3 nucleotides read TGTGCCAGCAGTTCCTCGTCTTATCAGCCCCAGCATTTT. Translated, it gives CASSSSSYQPQHF.